This T cell receptor beta chain appears in the sequencing data of a study of cytotoxic CD8 clonotypes in ibrutinib-treated CLL (dated by TCRdb to about 2021). Concerning the study at large: The cohort included roughly 15 treatment-naive and about a dozen relapsed/refractory patients; 17 were IGHV unmutated. Responses were partial in roughly 25 patients and complete in 2; after median about 70 months follow-up, 14 stayed in remission and about twelve progressed. The response samples were drawn at a median of roughly twelve months into treatment, with a range of roughly 6 to 36 months. Samples averaged approximately 250,000 productive templates and some 91,000 productive rearrangements. Longitudinal samples were obtainable from about 30% of the 86 participants in the trial. Cryopreserved peripheral blood mononuclear cells were obtained prior to treatment, at the time of response, and at either disease progression or sustained remission.

Concerning this clone itself: This clone's antigen is unknown. No base qualities exist here, and no much larger clone lies one base off it.

Here is what the overall study found, with its caveats: Public clonotypes were rare and either shrank or stayed stable during treatment, and the rise in clonality at ibrutinib response reflected expansion of private clonotypes. Sampling times were not matched between patients in sustained remission and patients whose disease was progressing, and lymph node repertoires were not examined. Baseline clonality was found to be higher than that of age-matched healthy donors and was strongly correlated with circulating CD8+ T-cell counts. An increase in clonality was observed at ibrutinib response, with clonality remaining stable during sustained remission and falling back toward baseline at progression.

On a MiSeq, deep resolution sequencing aimed for a depth between 1 in 1 million and 1 in 200,000 T cells, with each clonotype covered approximately 10x on average. The immunoSEQ hsTCRB Kit was used to generate the TCR beta libraries. The source study handled its data this way. ImmunoSEQ Data Assistant and ImmunoSEQ Analyzer were used for data analysis, and V, D and J genes were assigned according to IMGT definitions. Clonality, which ranges from 0 to 1, was calculated as one minus the normalized Shannon entropy of productive rearrangement frequencies. Only overrepresented clonotypes making up at least 0.05% of the repertoire of each patient were included in the public clonotype analysis. Approximately 14 age-matched healthy donor repertoires from immuneACCESS were used as controls for clonality. Not all clones reach the TCRdb copy of this immuneACCESS table, which keeps in-frame sequences only. Checked studies attribute under half of the gap to unresolved V genes and leave the rest unexplained. That table supplies the V and J calls and clone size; D and trimming were determined from the DNA. Present in this sample are some 300,000 clones, around four fifths of which were seen just once. Together, the top ten hold over 5.5% of the sample.

For TCR beta library preparation, approximately 2 micrograms of genomic DNA were isolated from cryopreserved PBMCs. High-throughput TCR beta sequencing was performed on longitudinal blood samples from CLL patients receiving ibrutinib monotherapy. The patients took part in an open-label, single-center phase 2 trial of ibrutinib monotherapy. The TCR originated in a human donor with chronic lymphocytic leukemia. The source was PBMCs, collected before ibrutinib treatment.

The CDR3 corresponds to CASSFRQAETQYF. DNA sequence: TGTGCCAGCAGCTTCCGGCAGGCCGAGACCCAGTACTTC. The receptor chain draws on TRBV11-2 and TRBJ2-5; the D gene lacks a confident call. From the germline V gene, CDR1 is SGHAT and CDR2 is FQNNGV. From its cysteine to its phenylalanine, the CDR3 spans 13 amino acids. Of all the DNA, just the CDR3 is kept, 39 bases in frame from base 1. Trimming takes 3 bases from V and 5 bases from J, and the germline ends sit 10 bases apart.